A selection of T cell receptor beta chains follows, all from one sample in a study of blood T cell repertoires in COVID-19. Using immunoSEQ multiplex PCR, the repertoire was profiled, and TCRdb retains in-frame clones only, with some absent. The sample carries roughly 130,000 clones, over 75% recorded once. Sequencing used peripheral blood. The receptors derive from a woman aged 70 to 79 with acute or convalescent COVID-19. CDR3s include the opening cysteine and the closing phenylalanine or tryptophan. The order of the fields is V gene, D gene, clone size, J gene, CDR3 protein, CDR3 DNA. A D gene is named only where the DNA matches it firmly. Clone size appears in some rows only: once, few, many, or a class for an expanded clone.

>TRBV14|NA|NA|TRBJ1-3
CASSHEGHSGNTIYF
TGTGCCAGCAGCCACGAGGGCCACTCTGGAAACACCATATATTTT
>TRBV7-9|NA|NA|TRBJ2-1
CASSLAAWGSGLEQFF
TGTGCCAGCAGCTTAGCAGCTTGGGGCTCGGGACTGGAACAGTTCTTC
>TRBV5-6|TRBD1|NA|TRBJ1-2
CASSLTGQNYGYTF
TGTGCCAGCAGCCTGACAGGGCAAAACTATGGCTACACCTTC
>TRBV29-1|TRBD2|few|TRBJ2-1
CSVGGLAGTYNEQFF
TGCAGCGTTGGCGGACTAGCGGGGACCTACAATGAGCAGTTCTTC
>TRBV11-3|NA|NA|TRBJ2-2
CASSLEPRAGELFF
TGTGCCAGCAGCTTAGAGCCCCGGGCCGGGGAGCTGTTTTTT
>TRBV6-5|NA|NA|TRBJ1-1
CASSNTVNTEAFF
TGTGCCAGCAGCAACACAGTGAACACTGAAGCTTTCTTT
>TRBV7-8|TRBD1|NA|TRBJ1-5
CASSHRTGNNQPQHF
TGTGCCAGCAGCCATCGGACAGGGAACAATCAGCCCCAGCATTTT
>TRBV6-4|NA|NA|TRBJ2-3
CASSPGTSTDTQYF
TGTGCCAGCAGTCCCGGGACATCGACAGATACGCAGTATTTT
>TRBV6-2/TRBV6-3|NA|few|TRBJ2-7
CASSSLYEQYF
TGTGCCAGCAGCTCCCTCTACGAGCAGTACTTC
>TRBV2|TRBD1|NA|TRBJ1-1
CASTRTGVNTEAFF
TGTGCCAGCACTCGGACAGGGGTGAACACTGAAGCTTTCTTT
>TRBV14|TRBD1|NA|TRBJ1-4
CASSHMGQGREKLFF
TGTGCCAGCAGCCATATGGGACAGGGGCGTGAAAAACTGTTTTTT
>TRBV7-2|TRBD1|NA|TRBJ1-6
CASSLAPYGTGNSPLHF
TGTGCCAGCAGCTTAGCGCCGTATGGGACAGGGAATTCACCCCTCCACTTT
>TRBV7-2|TRBD1|NA|TRBJ1-2
CASSRGQGDGYTF
TGTGCCAGCAGCCGGGGACAGGGGGATGGCTACACCTTC
>TRBV7-2|TRBD1|NA|TRBJ1-6
CASSQGQAYNSPLHF
TGTGCCAGCAGCCAGGGACAGGCCTATAATTCACCCCTCCACTTT
>TRBV5-8|TRBD2|few|TRBJ2-3
CASSLGSSAGASTDTQYF
TGTGCCAGCAGCTTGGGTTCTTCAGCGGGGGCCAGCACAGATACGCAGTATTTT
>TRBV4-3|NA|NA|TRBJ2-2
CASSQDHGGQGGELFF
TGCGCCAGCAGCCAAGATCACGGGGGGCAAGGCGGGGAGCTGTTTTTT
>TRBV10-3|TRBD1|NA|TRBJ1-1
CAIRPTGTGDLAEAFF
TGTGCCATCAGGCCGACAGGGACAGGGGATCTCGCTGAAGCTTTCTTT
>TRBV6-5|NA|NA|TRBJ1-2
CASTTYNYGYTF
TGTGCCAGCACCACCTATAACTATGGCTACACCTTC
>TRBV28|TRBD1|NA|TRBJ1-6
CASSSSPRQGSYNSPLHF
TGTGCCAGCAGTTCCTCCCCTCGACAGGGGTCCTATAATTCACCCCTCCACTTT
>TRBV5-1|NA|NA|TRBJ2-5
CASSMGSSGNAQETQYF
TGCGCCAGCAGCATGGGGAGTAGCGGAAACGCCCAAGAGACCCAGTACTTC
>TRBV24-1|TRBD2|NA|TRBJ2-5
CATSDHGLAGGETQYF
TGTGCCACCAGTGATCATGGACTAGCGGGGGGAGAGACCCAGTACTTC
>TRBV15|TRBD2|NA|TRBJ2-1
CATSRPFSGGANEQFF
TGTGCCACCAGCAGACCATTTAGCGGGGGGGCCAATGAGCAGTTCTTC
>TRBV10-2|TRBD2|NA|TRBJ2-3
CASSEGSSGGTDTQYF
TGCGCCAGCAGTGAAGGGTCTAGCGGGGGCACAGATACGCAGTATTTT
>TRBV27|NA|NA|TRBJ1-1
CASSHRVGIGEAFF
TGTGCCAGCAGTCACAGGGTCGGGATAGGTGAAGCTTTCTTT
>TRBV29-1|TRBD1|NA|TRBJ2-3
CSVEPGGADTQYF
TGCAGCGTTGAACCAGGGGGCGCCGATACGCAGTATTTT